These 16 T cell receptor beta chains originate from one sample sequenced in a study of breast tumors, draining lymph nodes, adjacent tissues. Samples came from axillary lymph nodes draining the breast cancer. MiXCR, run by TCRdb on the multiplex PCR reads, gives a single entry per CDR3 protein. The data show 250,000 or so distinct CDR3 sequences, over 25% seen once. Material for sequencing was axillary lymph node tissue. These receptor sequences come from a female donor with breast cancer. Some clones in this sample may be carry-over from other donors' samples.

In its sample, this clonotype was seen a few times. A read error is possible here, since a much larger clone lies one base away. The CDR3 end shows no conserved phenylalanine or tryptophan, and so a read error is likely. This chain links TRBV7-3 with TRBJ2-5, with 8 nucleotides matching TRBD2. CDR3 length: 14 residues. Germline V gene lookup returns CDR1 SGHTA and CDR2 FQGTGA. Trimming at V came to 2 bases and at J to 5 bases, leaving 4 bases not matched to a gene. As DNA, the CDR3 is TGTGCCAGCAGCTTATCAGCGGGAGCTGAGACCCAGTACCTC. Translation: CASSLSAGAETQYL.

This clonotype was seen ten or more times. This sequence joins TRBV12-3 or TRBV12-4 and TRBJ2-2, with D possibly TRBD1 on 5 matching bases. The CDR3 covers 13 residues. Trimming pared 6 bases from V and 6 bases from J, leaving 11 bases between. The CDR3 DNA reads as TGTGCCAGCAGGCTTAGGGGATCCGGGGAGCTGTTTTTT. Protein sequence: CASRLRGSGELFF.

This clonotype was recorded at least ten times. The genes are TRBV11-3 and TRBJ2-1; D is uncertain. Germline V CDR1 and CDR2: SGHNT, YENEEA. Trimming took 8 bases from V and 8 from J, leaving 10 bases between them. The length of the CDR3 is 11 residues. Here the CDR3 reads CASGRPHEQFF. In DNA, the CDR3 is TGTGCCAGCGGCCGCCCCCATGAGCAGTTCTTC.

This clonotype was detected many times. The chain uses TRBV12-3 or TRBV12-4 and TRBJ1-5; no definite D call. The CDR3 is 14 residues long. The germline V and J ends were trimmed by 5 bases and 5 bases, with 13 bases remaining between them. The CDR3 DNA is TGTGCCAGCAGTCCGTCCGGGAGTTATCAGCCCCAGCATTTT. Translated, it gives CASSPSGSYQPQHF.

In this sample, this clonotype turned up many times. V is TRBV11-2 and J is TRBJ1-6, with TRBD1 matching 8 bases. Germline V lookup: CDR1 SGHAT, CDR2 FQNNGV. The CDR3 contains 16 residues. V lost 1 base and J lost 6; bases outside the gene matches: 5. CDR3 bases: TGTGCCAGCAGCTTAGTCGGGGGACAGGTTAATTCACCCCTCCACTTT. Protein product: CASSLVGGQVNSPLHF.

This clonotype has a count of ten or more. The gene calls are TRBV19 and TRBJ2-1, with 12 bases identical to TRBD2. Germline-derived CDR1 and CDR2 are LNHDA and SQIVND (reference sequence). The ends lost 4 bases at V and 8 bases at J; junction bases unmatched: 3. CDR3 size: 14 residues. CDR3 in DNA: TGTGCCAGTAGTAAGACTAGCGGGAGACATGAGCAGTTCTTC. It yields the protein CASSKTSGRHEQFF.

In its sample, this clonotype was seen many times. The chain is built from TRBV20-1 and TRBJ2-5; weak D call: TRBD2 (5 bases). The germline V gene has CDR1 DFQATT and CDR2 SNEGSKA (reference sequence). Trimming took 6 bases from V and 5 from J, leaving 25 bases between them. The CDR3 length is 16 residues. The CDR3 reads CSASPVVAWRWETQYF. In DNA, the CDR3 is TGCAGTGCCTCCCCGGTAGTAGCGTGGAGATGGGAGACCCAGTACTTC.

With respect to this clonotype: The CDR3 does not close with the conserved phenylalanine or tryptophan, likely indicating a read error. The chain couples TRBV6-5 to TRBJ2-6; D ambiguous. In germline, CDR1 is MNHEY, CDR2 SVGAGI. The CDR3 sequence is 15 residues long. V was cut by 5 bases and J by 1 base, with 9 bases left in between. The CDR3 loop reads CASSHWPSGANVLTL. CDR3 nucleotides: TGTGCCAGCAGTCACTGGCCATCTGGGGCCAACGTCCTGACTCTC.

In its sample, this clonotype was seen many times. V usage is TRBV7-9 and J usage is TRBJ1-2; TRBD1 aligns across 10 bases. J gave up 4 bases and V 5 bases, and 7 bases lay outside the gene matches. The length of the CDR3 is 15 residues. CDR1 is SEHNR and CDR2 is FQNEAQ in the germline V gene (reference sequence). The CDR3 bases are TGTGCCAGCAGCCCCAGGACAGGGGGTAGCTATGGCTACACCTTC. It is translated as CASSPRTGGSYGYTF.

Notes on this clonotype: Possible read error: a much larger clone is one base away. The rearrangement uses TRBV20-1 and TRBJ1-5, with TRBD1 matching over 7 bases. Germline V gene sequence: CDR1 DFQATT, CDR2 SNEGSKA (reference sequence). The CDR3 consists of 15 residues. CDR3 loop: CGARDPGTADQPQHF. CDR3 DNA: TGCGGTGCTAGAGACCCCGGGACAGCCGATCAGCCCCAGCATTTT.

This clonotype has ten or more counts. Written as DNA, the CDR3 is TGTGCCAGCAGCTCGGTTACAGGGGGCGCAGATGGCTACACCTTC. Its protein is CASSSVTGGADGYTF. The V call is TRBV7-6, the J call TRBJ1-2; 9 bases match TRBD1. Per germline, CDR1 SGHVS and CDR2 FNYEAQ. With V trimmed by 4 bases and J by 6 bases, 9 bases remained unmatched. This CDR3 has 15 amino acids.

The sample holds many counts of this clonotype. This chain connects TRBV7-2 to TRBJ2-7, with 7 bases matching TRBD1. This CDR3 spans 15 amino acids. Germline V gene lookup returns CDR1 SGHTA and CDR2 FQGNSA. The junction had 11 bases not matched to a gene; V was cut back by 5 bases and J by 4 bases. The CDR3 sequence is CASSPSGTETYEQYF. The DNA of the CDR3 is TGTGCCAGCAGCCCTTCCGGGACAGAGACTTACGAGCAGTACTTC.

The chain uses TRBV29-1 and TRBJ2-1; 14 bases line up with TRBD2. V was pared by 6 bases and J by 10 bases, with 5 bases of the junction left unmatched. The CDR3 consists of 13 residues. Germline V lookup: CDR1 SQVTM, CDR2 ANQGSEA. CDR3 bases: TGCAGCGTCGTGGGACTAGCGGGAGCCGAGCAGTTCTTC. Encoded protein: CSVVGLAGAEQFF.

This clonotype was seen at least ten times. The chain links TRBV20-1 to TRBJ2-7, with 7 bases that match TRBD2. The CDR3 runs to 13 residues. Germline assignment: CDR1 DFQATT and CDR2 SNEGSKA (reference sequence). The V and J ends lost 1 base and 6 bases, in that order; junction bases with no gene match: 6. In DNA form, the CDR3 reads TGCAGTGCTAGAGGGGGAGGGCCGGTCGAGCAGTACTTC. The encoded protein is CSARGGGPVEQYF.

This chain uses TRBV10-2 with TRBJ1-2; D remains ambiguous. Trimming removed 0 bases from V and 8 bases from J, with 4 bases in between. The CDR3 is made up of 11 amino acids. Germline CDR1 WSHSY, CDR2 SAAADI. CDR3 coding DNA: TGCGCCAGCAGTGAGTCGGTGGGCTACACCTTC. It encodes CASSESVGYTF.

In DNA form, the CDR3 reads TGTGCCAGCAGCCTACGGGGGAGCTCCTACAATGAGCAGTATTTT. Translating gives CASSLRGSSYNEQYF. This chain joins TRBV5-5 and TRBJ2-3, with D perhaps TRBD2 (6 bases). V was shortened by 4 bases and J by 11 bases, with 23 bases between the two germline ends. There are 15 residues in the CDR3. Germline V CDR1 and CDR2: SGHKS, YYEKEE (reference sequence).